This T cell receptor beta chain was identified in a study of T cells after posttransplantation cyclophosphamide. Assay used: immunoSEQ multiplex PCR; TCRdb lists only in-frame clones, some missing. The sample has some 17,000 clones, 92% seen once; the top ten hold roughly 0.52%. Busulfan-fludarabine conditioning, marrow transplant, and cyclophosphamide on days +3 and +4 were administered. General study points: Skin or GI-infiltrating T cells shared few TRB sequences with blood. After PTCy, TRB diversity resembled that of CNI/methotrexate controls. Later post-transplant blood repertoires were often dominated by donor CD8+ memory clones.

With regard to this clone: The target antigen is unknown.

This CDR3 has 14 residues. The junction had 3 bases not matched to a gene; V was cut back by 5 bases and J by 3 bases. From germline, CDR1 is SNHLY and CDR2 FYNNEI. Sequences were derived from CD4+ T cells sorted from blood, sampled after allogeneic stem cell transplant with posttransplant cyclophosphamide. V is TRBV2 and J is TRBJ1-4, with 7 nucleotides matching TRBD1. This receptor was identified in a male patient in his sixties who received an allogeneic stem cell transplant from a related donor and was CMV-positive. The graft donor may account for some of the T cells. CDR3 coding DNA: TGTGCCAGCAGTCCGGGACAGTCTAATGAAAAACTGTTTTTT. This sequence encodes CASSPGQSNEKLFF.